This T cell receptor beta chain emerged from a study of cytomegalovirus exposure and HLA in healthy donors (dated by TCRdb to the late 2010s). With respect to the entire study: In an earlier analysis of 550 to 750 of the donors, about 270 Gb of sequence data and some 120 million unique TCR beta sequences from 180 million or so T cells were reported. About 310 gigabases of sequencing data and approximately 84 million unique TCR sequences were included in an early release covering about 700 HLA-typed donors. The genetic ancestry cluster associated with self-reported Caucasian donors included 70% to 85% of the 300 to 400 genotyped donors. The study was designed to test whether signatures of past pathogen exposure could be identified by cataloging public T cell receptors. The study profiled the T cell repertoires of about 720 subjects by immunosequencing and related them to cytomegalovirus serostatus. Besides the first cohort of hundreds of subjects, a separate validation cohort made up of roughly 120 different subjects was used. To predict cytomegalovirus infection status, the study brought together high-throughput TCR immunosequencing, statistical association of individual TCRs with disease status, and machine learning. A later analysis re-analyzed previously published TCR beta repertoires from 666 donors and added high-resolution HLA genotyping to study TCR occurrence patterns. Rather than drawing on any new phenotypic data, the later analysis identified candidate immune exposures from TCR beta sequences and the way those sequences occurred across donors. An earlier analysis of several hundred of the donors applied high-throughput TCR beta sequencing to assess whether each TCR beta V gene segment acted as functional or pseudogenic. Donor age, sex, ethnicity and CMV serostatus were collected together with the repertoire data. A later genetic analysis took genome-wide SNP genotypes for about 60% of the roughly 670 donors and used that subset as a discovery cohort. Every repertoire in the discovery cohort had been generated on one and the same sequencing platform. HLA typing covered class I and class II loci at four-digit resolution. Typing coverage varied by locus: about 629-630 donors for A, B, C, DRB1 and DQB1; approximately 520 for DQA1; more than 600 for DPA1; 400 to 480 for DPB1. Roughly five DR-DQ haplotypes were treated as single units for association and clustering because of strong linkage in the cohort. On average, around 200,000 unique TCR beta nucleotide sequences were sequenced per donor among 398 genotyped donors of the cohort, with roughly 18% of those sequences being non-productive.

Remarks on this clone: Its antigen is currently not known. Base qualities are missing; no much larger clone stands one base away.

CDR1 and CDR2 are read off the germline V gene (reference sequence) as SEHNR and FQNEAQ. Here V drops 3 bases and J drops 6 bases, and the junction holds 2 bases not matched to any gene. Inclusive of the bounding cysteine and phenylalanine, the CDR3 is 14 residues long. Just the 42-base CDR3 DNA is kept, in frame starting at base 1. The cohort was made up of 650 to 700 healthy bone marrow donors. Cohort members were all nominally healthy when sampled, although unrecorded immune exposures were likely present. The donor tested CMV seropositive, placing the donor among the 250 to 350 seropositive members of the cohort. A peripheral blood sample was provided by each donor, and peripheral blood mononuclear cells were used for TCR beta sequencing. Genomic DNA extraction from the blood cell samples was performed with the Qiagen DNeasy Blood Extraction Kit. Libraries were constructed by the immunoSEQ multiplex PCR assay. For the multiplex PCR, a mixture combining 60 forward primers for TCR Vbeta segments and 13 reverse primers for TCR Jbeta segments was used. The CDR3 region of rearranged TCR beta genes was amplified from genomic DNA with a multiplex PCR assay. Amplified TCR beta libraries were sequenced as 87-base-pair reads on the Illumina HiSeq System. From the authors' description of their analysis: In a later analysis, tens of millions of unique TCR beta chains were counted across the roughly 670 repertoires, and approximately 9.9 million of these chains were shared by at least two donors. To remove PCR and sequencing errors, raw reads were error-corrected and collapsed into unique sequences using a nearest-neighbor algorithm that merged closely related sequences. Alignment of CDR3 sequences to IMGT reference sequences was used to assign V, D and J gene segments. Each retained sequence needed at least a six-nucleotide match to both a V gene segment and a J gene segment. Rearrangements were classified as productive when the CDR3 lacked stop codons and remained in frame with V and J, and all other rearrangements were classified as non-productive. CDR3 was defined according to IMGT convention as the region running from the second conserved V-encoded cysteine to the conserved J-encoded phenylalanine. In an earlier analysis of some 550 of the donors, sequences lacking an unambiguous match to a single V gene segment were excluded. In an earlier analysis of roughly 600 of the donors, a V segment was called functional when productive rearrangements were above 56.7%, and segregating when the standard deviation between donors exceeded 5%. A statistical classification framework was built for diagnosing cytomegalovirus status from the catalog of TCR beta chain sequences. In a later analysis, TCR nucleotide sequences were compared against IMGT/GENE-DB human TR gene sequences so that V and J genes could be assigned. The TCRdist pipeline was used in a later analysis to assign CDR3 sequences and most-parsimonious VDJ recombination scenarios. In a later analysis, each TCR beta chain was defined by its CDR3 amino acid sequence together with its V-gene family, and reads without a unique V-gene family were excluded. To address suspected cross-contamination and a sequencing artifact, a later analysis removed over 500 highly shared, low-generation-probability nucleotide sequences. In a later analysis, a clonal expansion index for each public chain was calculated from normalized within-repertoire ranks of inferred template counts. A later analysis computed generation probabilities with a VDJ recombination model fitted to out-of-frame rearrangements, and checked the results against IGoR. A later analysis scored TCR-TCR, TCR-HLA and TCR-CMV co-occurrence with hypergeometric tests, applying a repertoire-size bias correction to TCR pairs. In a later analysis, false discovery rates were estimated by permuting HLA or CMV assignments 20 times. In a later analysis, co-occurring TCRs were grouped using DBSCAN, and TCRdist sequence similarity was added for clustering within HLA-allele-positive subsets. For co-occurrence clustering, repertoires with fewer than 30,000 or more than 120,000 public chains were excluded, along with five repertoires with anomalous nucleotide sharing. TCRdb took this table from immuneACCESS and kept in-frame rearrangements with V and J called. Such tables lack part of the clones; where checked against another copy, unresolved V genes explain under half of the gap, and the rest is unexplained. Clone size and the V and J calls come from that table; the DNA yielded D and trimming. The sample table lists some 180,000 clones, about 80% of them with a count of one. Around 3.7% of the sample rests with the top ten.

The paper as a whole reports these results and caveats: Cytomegalovirus status was reported to be diagnosed by the classifier with high specificity and sensitivity in both the original and validation cohorts. Because HLA typing was unavailable for some donors at each locus, only the typed subset was used in association tests. A later analysis reported that several top co-occurrence clusters appeared linked to parvovirus B19, influenza, CMV and Epstein-Barr virus. Correlated functional status among segregating V segments might be attributable to linkage disequilibrium, but an unknown experimental factor could not be ruled out. Roughly uniform sequencing depth across donors was assumed in presence/absence analyses, although this assumption may not hold. Because counts were too low, about 18 rarely observed V segments, including chromosome 9 orphons, were excluded from the earlier analysis of 500 to 700 of the donors. In a later genetic analysis, fewer N-insertions in productive TCRs were reported among donors in an Asian-associated ancestry cluster than the roughly 700-donor mean. A total of fewer than 200 TCR beta chains were listed by the study as associated with cytomegalovirus. While some public TCRs were present in many individuals, most TCR sequences turned up only very rarely across donors. Assigning TCR associations to individual alleles was difficult when HLA alleles, especially DR and DQ, strongly co-occurred. A further reported finding was that TCR beta sequences accurately predicted the HLA-A and HLA-B alleles for most subjects in the first cohort. A few of the identified cytomegalovirus-associated TCR beta chains were confirmed in vitro to be specific for cytomegalovirus antigens. An earlier analysis of around 600 of the donors showed that most TCR beta V segments appeared in productive rearrangements either about 87% or about 30% of the time, which broadly matched IMGT annotations. The 87-base-pair reads could not distinguish some IMGT-functional V segments, including TRBV6-2 and TRBV6-3, so those segments were excluded. A later genetic analysis associated a missense DCLRE1C variant with V-gene and J-gene trimming of TCR beta chains, and an independent cohort replicated the association. A later analysis found that most CMV-associated TCR beta chains appeared HLA-restricted, with HLA associations seemingly driven largely by CMV exposure. The authors suggested that the approach could potentially be extended to other disease states and immunological phenotypes. In a later analysis, the rate of TCR association differed among HLA loci, with DRB1 alleles having the most associated TCRs and HLA-C alleles having the fewest. This cohort had only TCR beta chains sequenced, and the lack of alpha or paired-chain data limited which features could be detected. A cluster of highly shared sequence variants was judged likely to represent a technical artifact of the sequencing pipeline. For the cohort, immune exposure information was limited to CMV serostatus. In a later analysis, 15,000 to 20,000 TCR beta sequences were associated with specific HLA alleles at a false discovery rate of 0.05. In a later analysis, HLA-associated TCR beta chains were found to be more clonally expanded and to have lower generation probabilities than equally common non-associated chains.

This sequence uses TRBV7-9 and TRBJ2-4; 10 of the junction bases match TRBD1. The sample consisted of PBMCs. This receptor was identified in a man in his forties in good health and CMV-seropositive. This receptor has the CDR3 CASSFGQGGNIQYF. The sequence in DNA is TGTGCCAGCAGCTTCGGACAGGGGGGAAACATTCAGTACTTC. The CDR3, completed at both ends by the reference TRBV7-9 and TRBJ2-4 genes, gives the full variable domain DTGVSQNPRHKITKRGQNVTFRCDPISEHNRLYWYRQTLGQGPEFLTYFQNEAQLEKSRLLSDRFSAERPKGSFSTLEIQRTEQGDSAMYLCASSFGQGGNIQYFGAGTRLSVL.